The 28 T cell receptor beta chains listed next were all sequenced from one sample in a study of blood T cell repertoires in COVID-19. Clones were read by immunoSEQ multiplex PCR, and TCRdb kept only the in-frame ones, dropping some. The sample has 40,000 or so clones; about 86% are singletons. Sequenced: peripheral blood. The receptors shown here come from a man aged 35 to 55 with active COVID-19.

The J gene is TRBJ2-1, the V gene TRBV5-1; the D gene is possibly TRBD2 (5 bases). Trimming removed 0 bases at V and 0 bases at J, with 13 bases between. Germline CDR1 is SGHRS and CDR2 is YFSETQ. The CDR3 extends over 17 amino acids. DNA for the CDR3: TGCGCCAGCAGCTTGGAGTTCCGGCGGGTCTCCTACAATGAGCAGTTCTTC. This gives the protein CASSLEFRRVSYNEQFF.

V usage is TRBV7-2 and J usage is TRBJ2-1; TRBD2 matches 8 bases. The J segment lost 6 bases and the V segment lost 1 base, leaving 11 bases of the junction unmatched. This CDR3 has 17 amino acids. The germline CDR1 and CDR2 sequences are SGHTA and FQGNSA. This CDR3 is CASSLGMSREGGNEQFF. CDR3 in DNA: TGTGCCAGCAGCTTAGGGATGTCACGGGAGGGGGGCAATGAGCAGTTCTTC.

The chain has TRBV18 and TRBJ2-7; 7 bases align to TRBD1. In germline, CDR1 is KGHSH, CDR2 LQKENI. This CDR3 has 14 residues. Trimming cost V 3 bases and J 3 bases; bases outside gene matches: 5. The DNA for the CDR3 is TGTGCCAGCTCACCCTCGGGACAGATCTACGAGCAGTACTTC. It specifies CASSPSGQIYEQYF. The variable domain in full, completed from reference TRBV18 and TRBJ2-7, reads NAGVMQNPRHLVRRRGQEARLRCSPMKGHSHVYWYRQLPEEGLKFMVYLQKENIIDESGMPKERFSAEFPKEGPSILRIQQVVRGDSAAYFCASSPSGQIYEQYFGPGTRLTVT.

In regard to this clone: At one end, the junction sequence differs from germline, possibly due to a read error. The chain is built from TRBV7-7 and TRBJ2-2, with TRBD1 matching over 8 bases. From germline, CDR1 is SSHAT and CDR2 FNYEAQ (reference sequence). This CDR3 is 16 amino acids long. The CDR3 region has the DNA TGTGCTAGCACGAATCCAGGGGGCTTGAACACCGGGGAGCTGTTTTTT. Protein: CASTNPGGLNTGELFF.

This clone was detected only a few times. This chain uses TRBV4-1 with TRBJ2-7; 13 bases fit TRBD2. Trimming took 4 bases from V and 6 from J; bases not matched to a gene: 18. Germline lookup yields CDR1 MGHRA and CDR2 YSYEKL. This CDR3 has 19 amino acids. The CDR3 protein is CASSPQRGTSGDNRREQYF. CDR3 bases: TGCGCCAGCAGCCCCCAGAGGGGGACTAGCGGGGACAACCGCCGCGAGCAGTACTTC.

The rearrangement joins TRBV7-9 to TRBJ2-3, with a weak D call TRBD2 (5 bases). The germline V and J ends were trimmed by 6 bases and 4 bases, with 14 bases remaining between them. CDR3 size: 14 residues. The germline V gene encodes CDR1 SEHNR and CDR2 FQNEAQ (reference sequence). CDR3 amino acids: CASSPLGEADTQYF. The CDR3 DNA reads TGTGCCAGCAGTCCTTTGGGAGAAGCAGATACGCAGTATTTT.

The chain uses TRBV10-3 and TRBJ1-1; unclear D gene. Trimming took off 4 bases at V and 3 bases at J, with 12 bases between the two ends. The germline gives CDR1 ENHRY, CDR2 SYGVKD. The CDR3 contains 14 residues. In DNA, the CDR3 is TGTGCCATCAGTGTGAGTGGGCAGGACACTGAAGCTTTCTTT. This translates into CAISVSGQDTEAFF.

This chain joins TRBV7-2 and TRBJ1-4, with a tentative D call TRBD1 (6 bases). CDR1 and CDR2 (germline): SGHTA, FQGNSA. This CDR3 has 16 residues. With 4 bases removed from V and 8 bases from J, the gap between germline ends came to 20 bases. The CDR3 DNA reads TGTGCCAGCAGCTCATATCAGGACAGACCCTTCGAAAAACTGTTTTTT. Translating gives CASSSYQDRPFEKLFF.

The chain joins TRBV24-1 to TRBJ1-5; the match to TRBD1 covers 9 bases. Trimming at V came to 4 bases and at J to 10 bases, leaving 7 bases not matched to a gene. There are 14 residues in the CDR3. From germline, CDR1 is KGHDR and CDR2 SFDVKD. The CDR3 DNA is TGTGCCACCAGTGACGCTGGACAGGGGAAACCCCAGCATTTT. Its translation is CATSDAGQGKPQHF.

The rearrangement uses TRBV5-6 and TRBJ1-2; 7 bases fit TRBD1. The CDR3 length is 12 residues. Losses at the gene ends were 4 bases for V and 7 bases for J; bases not matched to a gene: 4. Germline V gene lookup returns CDR1 SGHDT and CDR2 YYEEEE. CDR3 in amino acids: CASSVDRAGYTF. In DNA form, the CDR3 reads TGTGCCAGCAGCGTTGACAGGGCTGGCTACACCTTC.

The chain couples TRBV2 to TRBJ2-5, with no clear D. Trimming pared 6 bases from V and 2 bases from J, leaving 10 bases between. CDR3 size: 13 residues. CDR1 is SNHLY and CDR2 is FYNNEI in the germline V gene. CDR3: CASSPGPQETQYF. The CDR3 DNA reads TGTGCCAGCAGCCCTGGGCCTCAAGAGACCCAGTACTTC. The variable domain in full, with the rest retrieved from reference TRBV2 and TRBJ2-5, is EPEVTQTPSHQVTQMGQEVILRCVPISNHLYFYWYRQILGQKVEFLVSFYNNEISEKSEIFDDQFSVERPDGSNFTLKIRSTKLEDSAMYFCASSPGPQETQYFGPGTRLLVL.

The gene calls are TRBV19 and TRBJ1-6, with TRBD1 matching 7 bases. Germline CDR1 and CDR2: LNHDA and SQIVND (reference sequence). The junction had 9 bases not matched to a gene; V was cut back by 8 bases and J by 11 bases. There are 13 residues in the CDR3. CDR3 sequence: CASGTAKVAPLHF. For the CDR3, the DNA is TGTGCCAGTGGGACAGCCAAGGTGGCACCCCTCCACTTT.

The rearrangement uses TRBV7-2 and TRBJ1-2, with D perhaps TRBD1 (5 bases). Trimming shortened V by 2 bases and J by 1 base, and 11 bases separated the two germline ends. CDR1 is SGHTA, CDR2 FQGNSA, per germline. This CDR3 comprises 15 residues. Written as DNA, the CDR3 is TGTGCCAGCAGCTTAAGTCAGGGTATTAACTATGGCTACACCTTC. Amino acids: CASSLSQGINYGYTF. Variable domain in full (rest from reference TRBV7-2 and TRBJ1-2): GAGVSQSPSNKVTEKGKDVELRCDPISGHTALYWYRQSLGQGLEFLIYFQGNSAPDKSGLPSDRFSAERTGGSVSTLTIQRTQQEDSAVYLCASSLSQGINYGYTFGSGTRLTVV.

V usage is TRBV5-1 and J usage is TRBJ1-1; the match to TRBD1 covers 8 bases. J gave up 1 base and V 4 bases, and 0 bases lay outside the gene matches. Germline V gene lookup returns CDR1 SGHRS and CDR2 YFSETQ. CDR3 length: 13 residues. The CDR3, as DNA: TGCGCCAGCAGCGACAGGGGGAACACTGAAGCTTTCTTT. This codes for CASSDRGNTEAFF. Full variable domain (missing parts from reference TRBV5-1 and TRBJ1-1): KAGVTQTPRYLIKTRGQQVTLSCSPISGHRSVSWYQQTPGQGLQFLFEYFSETQRNKGNFPGRFSGRQFSNSRSEMNVSTLELGDSALYLCASSDRGNTEAFFGQGTRLTVV.

The rearrangement joins TRBV10-1 to TRBJ2-3; 11 bases agree with TRBD2. The J segment lost 6 bases and the V segment lost 5 bases, leaving 1 base of the junction unmatched. This CDR3 spans 13 amino acids. Germline CDR1 reads WNHNN; CDR2 reads SYGVQD (reference sequence). Written as DNA, the CDR3 is TGCGCCAGCAGTAGACTAGCGGGGGATACGCAGTATTTT. Encoded protein: CASSRLAGDTQYF.

V usage is TRBV2 and J usage is TRBJ2-7; D possibly corresponds to TRBD1 (5 bases). The CDR3 is made up of 13 amino acids. CDR1 SNHLY and CDR2 FYNNEI come from the germline V gene. V was cut by 7 bases and J by 2 bases, with 12 bases left in between. The CDR3 DNA reads as TGTGCCAGCAAAATCGACAGTCCCTACGAGCAGTACTTC. Translated, it gives CASKIDSPYEQYF. Complete variable domain (other parts from reference TRBV2 and TRBJ2-7): EPEVTQTPSHQVTQMGQEVILRCVPISNHLYFYWYRQILGQKVEFLVSFYNNEISEKSEIFDDQFSVERPDGSNFTLKIRSTKLEDSAMYFCASKIDSPYEQYFGPGTRLTVT.

This clone was recorded a few times. At one boundary the junction diverges from the germline segment, which might be a read error. The chain recombines TRBV15 with TRBJ2-7; D possibly corresponds to TRBD2 (6 bases). The CDR3 totals 13 residues. Germline lookup yields CDR1 LNHNV and CDR2 YYDKDF (reference sequence). The CDR3 loop reads CATSRDVDYGAFF. The CDR3 DNA sequence: TGTGCCACCAGCAGAGACGTGGACTACGGAGCCTTCTTC.

The chain couples TRBV28 to TRBJ2-7; TRBD1 agrees at 10 bases. The germline CDR1 and CDR2 sequences are MDHEN and SYDVKM. The CDR3 spans 14 residues. V trimming: 5 bases; J trimming: 2 bases; junction bases outside the gene matches: 3. CDR3 nucleotide sequence: TGTGCCAGCAGTCGGACAGGGGGTACCTACGAGCAGTACTTC. Protein product: CASSRTGGTYEQYF.

This clone turned up a few times. The V gene is TRBV28, the J gene TRBJ2-1; TRBD1 is a possible D gene (6 bases). V shed 7 bases and J shed 0 bases, with 13 bases lying between them. CDR3 length: 15 amino acids. Looked up from germline, CDR1 is MDHEN and CDR2 is SYDVKM. Here the CDR3 DNA reads TGTGCCAGCAACCTCAGGGGCAGCTCCTACAATGAGCAGTTCTTC. It codes for CASNLRGSSYNEQFF.

This clone was detected only once. The chain has TRBV10-3 and TRBJ2-3; 7 bases align to TRBD2. The CDR3 length is 17 residues. CDR1 is ENHRY, CDR2 SYGVKD, per germline. Losses at the gene ends were 0 bases for V and 2 bases for J; bases not matched to a gene: 8. The chain's CDR3 is CAISESITSVITDTQYF. The DNA for the CDR3 is TGTGCCATCAGTGAGTCCATAACTAGCGTGATCACAGATACGCAGTATTTT.

The chain combines TRBV9 with TRBJ2-7; possibly TRBD1 for D (5 bases). V was clipped by 0 bases and J by 2 bases, with 12 bases between them. Germline V lookup: CDR1 SGDLS, CDR2 YYNGEE. The CDR3 runs to 15 residues. The CDR3 DNA reads TGTGCCAGCAGCGTAGGGTGGGGCTCAACCTACGAGCAGTACTTC. Translation gives CASSVGWGSTYEQYF.

This rearrangement joins TRBV12-5 to TRBJ1-1, with D perhaps TRBD1 (6 bases). V lost 1 base and J lost 8, with 11 bases in between. The CDR3 extends over 13 amino acids. Germline V CDR1 and CDR2: LGHNT, FRNRAP. DNA of the CDR3: TGTGCTAGTGGTTTGGGAGACAGGTCCGAAGCTTTCTTT. It specifies CASGLGDRSEAFF.

V gene TRBV30 combines with J gene TRBJ1-6, with 7 positions matching TRBD1. J lost 7 bases, V lost 3 bases, and 3 bases had no gene match. The CDR3 extends over 13 amino acids. Germline loops: CDR1 GTSNPN, CDR2 SVGIG (reference sequence). The CDR3 coding sequence is TGTGCCTGGAGGCGGGGACAGAATTCACCCCTCCACTTT. This codes for CAWRRGQNSPLHF.

This chain connects TRBV7-9 to TRBJ1-2; D gene uncertain. The CDR3 length is 13 residues. Trimming shortened V by 2 bases and J by 4 bases, and 8 bases separated the two germline ends. Germline values: CDR1 SEHNR, CDR2 FQNEAQ (reference sequence). This chain's CDR3 is CASSLLSGYGYTF. CDR3 coding DNA: TGTGCCAGCAGCTTACTCTCAGGCTATGGCTACACCTTC.

V gene TRBV6-5 combines with J gene TRBJ2-1, with TRBD1 matching over 11 bases. Germline V gene lookup returns CDR1 MNHEY and CDR2 SVGAGI. The CDR3 totals 14 residues. The V segment lost 5 bases and the J segment 7 bases; nucleotides outside the gene matches: 4. CDR3 sequence reads: CASSQDRGRNEQFF. In nucleotides, the CDR3 is TGTGCCAGCAGTCAGGACAGGGGGCGTAATGAGCAGTTCTTC.

The V call is TRBV27, the J call TRBJ2-3, with TRBD1 identical over 7 bases. Losses at the gene ends were 4 bases for V and 2 bases for J; bases not matched to a gene: 6. The CDR3 length is 15 residues. Germline CDR1 is MNHEY and CDR2 is SMNVEV (reference sequence). CDR3 bases: TGTGCCAGCAGTTGGGACAGAGATACCACAGATACGCAGTATTTT. This translates into CASSWDRDTTDTQYF.

This clone was seen more than once but under ten times. The chain links TRBV12-5 to TRBJ2-5; unclear D gene. The V end was cut by 1 base, the J end by 1 base, with 7 bases between. Germline-derived CDR1 and CDR2 are LGHNT and FRNRAP. The CDR3 contains 14 residues. The CDR3 sequence is CASGLGTVQETQYF. CDR3 coding DNA: TGTGCTAGTGGTTTGGGTACAGTCCAAGAGACCCAGTACTTC.

This sequence joins TRBV5-1 and TRBJ2-7; D perhaps matches TRBD2 (6 bases). Germline V CDR1 and CDR2: SGHRS, YFSETQ. V shed 4 bases and J shed 5 bases, with 16 bases lying between them. The CDR3 is 14 amino acids. The CDR3 region is CASSQGTAADEQYF. The CDR3 DNA reads TGCGCCAGCAGCCAAGGGACTGCAGCGGACGAGCAGTACTTC.